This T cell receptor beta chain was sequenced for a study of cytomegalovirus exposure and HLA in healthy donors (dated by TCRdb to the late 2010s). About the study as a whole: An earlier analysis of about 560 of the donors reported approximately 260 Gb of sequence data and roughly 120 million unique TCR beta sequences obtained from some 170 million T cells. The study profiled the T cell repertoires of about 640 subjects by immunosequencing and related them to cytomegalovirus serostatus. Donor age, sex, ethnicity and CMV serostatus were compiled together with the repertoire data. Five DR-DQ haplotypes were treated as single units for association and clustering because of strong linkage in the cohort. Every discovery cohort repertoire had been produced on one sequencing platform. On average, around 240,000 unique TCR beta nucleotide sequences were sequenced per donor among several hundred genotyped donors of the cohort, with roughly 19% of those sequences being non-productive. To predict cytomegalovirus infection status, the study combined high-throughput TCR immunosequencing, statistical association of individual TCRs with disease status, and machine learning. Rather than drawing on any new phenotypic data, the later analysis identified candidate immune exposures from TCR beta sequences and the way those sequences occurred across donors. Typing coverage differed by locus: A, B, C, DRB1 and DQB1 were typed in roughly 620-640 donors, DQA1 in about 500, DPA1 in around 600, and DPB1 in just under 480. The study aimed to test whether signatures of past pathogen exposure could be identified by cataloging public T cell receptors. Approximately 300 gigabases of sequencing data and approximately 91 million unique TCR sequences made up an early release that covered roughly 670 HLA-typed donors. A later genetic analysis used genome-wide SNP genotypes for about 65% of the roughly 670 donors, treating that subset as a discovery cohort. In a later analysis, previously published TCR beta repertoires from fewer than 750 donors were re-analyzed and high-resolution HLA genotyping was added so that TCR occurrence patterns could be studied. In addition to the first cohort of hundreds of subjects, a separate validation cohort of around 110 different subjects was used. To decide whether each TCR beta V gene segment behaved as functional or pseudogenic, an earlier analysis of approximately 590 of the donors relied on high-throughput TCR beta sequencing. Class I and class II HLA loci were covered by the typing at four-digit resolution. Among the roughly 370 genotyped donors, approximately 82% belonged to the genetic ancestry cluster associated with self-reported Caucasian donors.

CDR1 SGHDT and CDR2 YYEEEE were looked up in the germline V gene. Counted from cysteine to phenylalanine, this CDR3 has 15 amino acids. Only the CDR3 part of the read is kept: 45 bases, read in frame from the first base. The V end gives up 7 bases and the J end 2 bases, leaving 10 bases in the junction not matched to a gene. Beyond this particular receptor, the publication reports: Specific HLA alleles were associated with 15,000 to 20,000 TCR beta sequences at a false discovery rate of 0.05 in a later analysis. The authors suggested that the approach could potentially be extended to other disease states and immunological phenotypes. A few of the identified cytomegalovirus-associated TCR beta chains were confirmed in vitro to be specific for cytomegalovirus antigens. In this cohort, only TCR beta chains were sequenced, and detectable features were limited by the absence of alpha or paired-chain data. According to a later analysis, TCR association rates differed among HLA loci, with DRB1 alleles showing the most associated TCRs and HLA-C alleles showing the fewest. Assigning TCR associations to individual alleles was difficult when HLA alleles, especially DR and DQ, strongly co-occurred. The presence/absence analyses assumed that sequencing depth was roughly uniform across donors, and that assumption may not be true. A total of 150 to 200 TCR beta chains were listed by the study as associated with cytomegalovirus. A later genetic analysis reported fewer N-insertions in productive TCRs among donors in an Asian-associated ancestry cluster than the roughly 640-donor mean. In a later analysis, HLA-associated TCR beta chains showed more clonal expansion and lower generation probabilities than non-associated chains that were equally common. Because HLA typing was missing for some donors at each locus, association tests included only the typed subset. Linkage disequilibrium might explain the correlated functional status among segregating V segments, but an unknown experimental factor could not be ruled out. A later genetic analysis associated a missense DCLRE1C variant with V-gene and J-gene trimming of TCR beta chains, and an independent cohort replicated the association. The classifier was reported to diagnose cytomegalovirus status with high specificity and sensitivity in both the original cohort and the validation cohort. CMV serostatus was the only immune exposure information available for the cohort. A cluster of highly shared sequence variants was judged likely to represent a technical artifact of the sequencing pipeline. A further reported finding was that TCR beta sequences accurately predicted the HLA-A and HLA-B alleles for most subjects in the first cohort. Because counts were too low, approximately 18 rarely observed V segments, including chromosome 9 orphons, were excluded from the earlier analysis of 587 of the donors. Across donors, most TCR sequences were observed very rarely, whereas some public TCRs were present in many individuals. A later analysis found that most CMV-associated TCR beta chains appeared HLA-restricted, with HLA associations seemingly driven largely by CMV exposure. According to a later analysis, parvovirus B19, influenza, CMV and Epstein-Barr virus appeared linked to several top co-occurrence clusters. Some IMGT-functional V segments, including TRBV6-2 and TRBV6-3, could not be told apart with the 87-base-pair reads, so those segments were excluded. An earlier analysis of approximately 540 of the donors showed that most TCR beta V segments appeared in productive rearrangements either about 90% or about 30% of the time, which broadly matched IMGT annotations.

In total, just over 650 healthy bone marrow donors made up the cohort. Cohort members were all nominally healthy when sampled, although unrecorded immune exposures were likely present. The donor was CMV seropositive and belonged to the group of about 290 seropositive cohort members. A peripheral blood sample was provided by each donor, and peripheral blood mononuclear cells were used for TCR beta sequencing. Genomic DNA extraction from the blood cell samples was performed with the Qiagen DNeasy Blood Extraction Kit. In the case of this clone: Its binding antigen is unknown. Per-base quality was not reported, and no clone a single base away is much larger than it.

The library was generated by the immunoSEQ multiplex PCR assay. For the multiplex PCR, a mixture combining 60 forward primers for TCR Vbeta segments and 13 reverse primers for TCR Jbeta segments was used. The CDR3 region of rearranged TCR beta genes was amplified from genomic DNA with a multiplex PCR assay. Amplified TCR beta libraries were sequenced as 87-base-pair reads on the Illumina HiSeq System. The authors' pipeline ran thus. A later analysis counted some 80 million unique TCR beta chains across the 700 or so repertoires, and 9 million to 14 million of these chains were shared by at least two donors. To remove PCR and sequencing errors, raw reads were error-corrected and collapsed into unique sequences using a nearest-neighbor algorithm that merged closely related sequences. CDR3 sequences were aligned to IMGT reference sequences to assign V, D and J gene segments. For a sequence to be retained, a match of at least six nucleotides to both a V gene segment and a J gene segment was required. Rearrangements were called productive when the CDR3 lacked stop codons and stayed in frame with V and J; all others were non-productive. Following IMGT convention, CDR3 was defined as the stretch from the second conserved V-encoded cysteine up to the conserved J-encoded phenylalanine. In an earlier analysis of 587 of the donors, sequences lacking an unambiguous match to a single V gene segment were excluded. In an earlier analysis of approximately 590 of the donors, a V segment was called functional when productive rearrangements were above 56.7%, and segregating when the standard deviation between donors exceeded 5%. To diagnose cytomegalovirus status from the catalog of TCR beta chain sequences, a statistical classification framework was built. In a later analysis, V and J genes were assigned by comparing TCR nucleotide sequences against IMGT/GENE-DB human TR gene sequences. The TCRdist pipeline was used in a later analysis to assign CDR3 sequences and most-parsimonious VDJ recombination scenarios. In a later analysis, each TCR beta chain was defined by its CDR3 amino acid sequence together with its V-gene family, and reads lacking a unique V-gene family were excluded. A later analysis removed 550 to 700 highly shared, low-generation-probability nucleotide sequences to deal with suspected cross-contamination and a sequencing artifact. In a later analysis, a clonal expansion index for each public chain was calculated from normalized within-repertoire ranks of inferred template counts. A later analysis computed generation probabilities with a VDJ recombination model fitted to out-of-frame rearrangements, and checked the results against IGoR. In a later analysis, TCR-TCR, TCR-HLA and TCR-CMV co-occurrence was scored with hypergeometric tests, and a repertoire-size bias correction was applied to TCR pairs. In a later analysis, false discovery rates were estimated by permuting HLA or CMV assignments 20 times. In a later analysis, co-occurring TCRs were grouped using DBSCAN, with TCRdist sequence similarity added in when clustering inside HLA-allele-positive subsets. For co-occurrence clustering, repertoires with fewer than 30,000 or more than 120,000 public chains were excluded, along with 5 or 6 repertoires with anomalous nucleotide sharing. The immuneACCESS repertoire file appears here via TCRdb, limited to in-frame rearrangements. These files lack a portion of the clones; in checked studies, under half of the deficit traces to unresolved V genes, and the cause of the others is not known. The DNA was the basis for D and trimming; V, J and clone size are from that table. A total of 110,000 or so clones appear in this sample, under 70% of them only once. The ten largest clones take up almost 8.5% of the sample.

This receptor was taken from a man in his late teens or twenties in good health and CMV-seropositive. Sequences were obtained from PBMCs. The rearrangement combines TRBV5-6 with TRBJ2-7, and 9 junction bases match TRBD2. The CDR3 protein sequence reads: CASGQRGVPPYEQYF. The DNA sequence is TGTGCCAGCGGACAGCGGGGGGTTCCCCCCTACGAGCAGTACTTC.